This TCR beta chain originates from a study of blood T cell repertoires in COVID-19. Study-level information: The United States, Italy and Spain were the sources of the acute and convalescent COVID-19 samples.

Germline V gene sequence: CDR1 LNHDA, CDR2 SQIVND (reference sequence). V lost 3 bases, J lost 4 bases, and 15 bases stayed unmatched. The CDR3 length is 19 residues. Using immunoSEQ multiplex PCR, the repertoire was profiled, and TCRdb retains in-frame clones only, with some absent. The data contain about 180,000 clones, roughly four fifths of them singletons. The rearrangement links TRBV19 to TRBJ1-4, with 9 positions matching TRBD1. Sequenced input: peripheral blood. The clonotype originates from a human donor in a cohort sampled during active COVID-19. CDR3 sequence (DNA): TGTGCCAGTAGTATCCCCCGGGACAGGGAGTTGGATGATAATGAAAAACTGTTTTTT. The encoded protein is CASSIPRDRELDDNEKLFF.